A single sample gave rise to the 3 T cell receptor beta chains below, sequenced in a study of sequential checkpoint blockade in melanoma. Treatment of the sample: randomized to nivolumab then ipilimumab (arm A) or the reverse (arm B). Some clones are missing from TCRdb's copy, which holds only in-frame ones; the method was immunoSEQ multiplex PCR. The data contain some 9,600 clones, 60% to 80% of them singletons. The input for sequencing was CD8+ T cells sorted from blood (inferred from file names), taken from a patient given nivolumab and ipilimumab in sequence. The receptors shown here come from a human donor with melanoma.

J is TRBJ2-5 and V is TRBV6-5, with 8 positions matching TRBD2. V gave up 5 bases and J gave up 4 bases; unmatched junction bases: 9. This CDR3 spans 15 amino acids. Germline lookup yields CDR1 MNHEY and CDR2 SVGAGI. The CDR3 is CASSKGLATLETQYF. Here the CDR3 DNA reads TGTGCCAGCAGTAAAGGACTAGCTACCTTAGAGACCCAGTACTTC.

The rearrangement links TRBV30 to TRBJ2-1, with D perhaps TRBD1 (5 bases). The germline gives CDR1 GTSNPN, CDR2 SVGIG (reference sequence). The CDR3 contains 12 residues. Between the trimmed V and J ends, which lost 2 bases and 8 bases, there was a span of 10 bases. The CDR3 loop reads CAWSPQGYEQFF. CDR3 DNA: TGTGCCTGGAGTCCCCAGGGCTATGAGCAGTTCTTC.

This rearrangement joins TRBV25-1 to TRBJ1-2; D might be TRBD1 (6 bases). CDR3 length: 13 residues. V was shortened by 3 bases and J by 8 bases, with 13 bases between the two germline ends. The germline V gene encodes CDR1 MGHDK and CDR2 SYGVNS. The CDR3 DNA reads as TGTGCCAGCAGTGATGGGGAACAGGGAGGCTACACCTTC. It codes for CASSDGEQGGYTF.